One sample yielded the 18 T cell receptor beta chains listed below, sequenced in a study of T cell repertoires in cytomegalovirus infection. TCRdb reprocessed the reads with MiXCR, giving one entry per CDR3 protein. The sample holds approximately 170,000 distinct CDR3 sequences; under 15% are singletons and the top ten take 27%. Sequenced input: PBMCs. Every receptor here comes from a human donor in good health (CMV status not recorded). Some clones in this sample may be carry-over from other donors' samples.

This clonotype has at least ten counts. This chain joins TRBV13 and TRBJ2-1; TRBD1 matches 8 bases. Germline V gene data show CDR1 as PRHDT and CDR2 as FYEKMQ (reference sequence). The CDR3 covers 16 residues. The V segment lost 5 bases and the J segment 9 bases; nucleotides outside the gene matches: 15. The CDR3 region is CASSTTTGVEDSEQFF. CDR3 bases: TGTGCCAGCAGCACAACGACAGGGGTAGAGGATAGTGAGCAGTTCTTC.

The table lists this clonotype with many counts. This chain links TRBV5-1 with TRBJ2-1; the D is unclear. The germline gives CDR1 SGHRS, CDR2 YFSETQ. The CDR3 is 14 amino acids. Deletions cut 3 bases from V and 8 bases from J, with 15 bases between. The CDR3 coding sequence is TGCGCCAGCAGCTCGTCTCGGTTCCGCCATGAGCAGTTCTTC. Translating it yields CASSSSRFRHEQFF.

Worth noting for this clonotype: One end of the junction varies from germline; a read error may be responsible. V and J are TRBV28 and TRBJ2-7; D gene uncertain. Germline CDR1 MDHEN, CDR2 SYDVKM. The CDR3 is made up of 17 amino acids. The CDR3: CASSPTLLLTPPYGQYF. The CDR3 bases are TGTGCCAGCAGTCCAACCTTATTATTGACACCTCCCTACGGGCAGTACTTC.

This chain connects TRBV5-4 to TRBJ1-1, with a weak D call TRBD1 (6 bases). In germline, CDR1 is SGHNT, CDR2 YYREEE (reference sequence). The V gene lost 0 bases and the J gene lost 5 bases, with 14 bases spanning the gap. The CDR3 is 15 residues long. Here the CDR3 reads CASSLGGAGGTEAFF. The CDR3 DNA is TGTGCCAGCAGCTTGGGGGGGGCAGGCGGTACTGAAGCTTTCTTT.

This clonotype was seen ten or more times. This chain joins TRBV6-2 or TRBV6-3 and TRBJ2-1, with a tentative D call TRBD2 (5 bases). The CDR3 runs to 15 residues. The V end lost 6 bases, the J end lost 2 bases, and 14 bases lay between the germline ends. CDR1 is MNHEY and CDR2 is SVGEGT in the germline V gene. CDR3 sequence (DNA): TGTGCCAGCAGATTCCGGGAATACCCCTACAATGAGCAGTTCTTC. Amino acids: CASRFREYPYNEQFF.

This clonotype appeared a single time. This chain joins TRBV29-1 and TRBJ1-1; D might be TRBD1 (5 bases). CDR1 SQVTM and CDR2 ANQGSEA come from the germline V gene. This CDR3 comprises 13 residues. V lost 7 bases and J 3 bases, leaving 15 bases between the germline ends. CDR3 region: CSAHGRGDTEAFF. The CDR3 DNA is TGCAGCGCTCATGGGCGGGGGGACACTGAAGCTTTCTTT. Complete variable domain (other parts from reference TRBV29-1 and TRBJ1-1): SAVISQKPSRDICQRGTSLTIQCQVDSQVTMMFWYRQQPGQSLTLIATANQGSEATYESGFVIDKFPISRPNLTFSTLTVSNMSPEDSSIYLCSAHGRGDTEAFFGQGTRLTVV.

This clonotype was found many times. The V and J genes are TRBV6-2 or TRBV6-3 and TRBJ2-2; 7 bases are a match to TRBD1. The V and J ends lost 5 bases and 4 bases, in that order; junction bases with no gene match: 4. The CDR3 has 14 residues. The V gene's germline CDR1 is MNHEY and CDR2 SVGEGT. CDR3 protein: CASSRQGSTGELFF. The CDR3 nucleotides are TGTGCCAGCAGTCGACAGGGAAGCACCGGGGAGCTGTTTTTT.

The genes are TRBV20-1 and TRBJ1-4; perhaps TRBD1 as D (6 bases). The CDR3 totals 13 residues. The germline V gene has CDR1 DFQATT and CDR2 SNEGSKA (reference sequence). Trimming stripped 5 bases from V and 7 bases from J, with 14 bases between. CDR3 amino acids: CSAFNRVGEKLFF. Written as DNA, the CDR3 is TGCAGTGCTTTTAACAGGGTTGGTGAAAAACTGTTTTTT.

The V gene is TRBV29-1, the J gene TRBJ1-1; D remains unclear. The CDR3 has 11 amino acids. Germline values: CDR1 SQVTM, CDR2 ANQGSEA. Trimming took off 4 bases at V and 6 bases at J, with 9 bases between the two ends. CDR3 bases: TGCAGCGTTGGGGAGTTGGCTGAAGCTTTCTTT. This sequence encodes CSVGELAEAFF.

This clonotype came up a few times. V usage is TRBV6-6 and J usage is TRBJ2-5; D is uncertain. V lost 2 bases to trimming and J lost 2 bases, with 6 bases between them. Germline values: CDR1 MNHNY, CDR2 SVGAGI (reference sequence). The CDR3 totals 13 residues. The CDR3 reads CASSYSHQETQYF. The DNA for the CDR3 is TGTGCCAGCAGTTACAGCCATCAAGAGACCCAGTACTTC.

This clonotype has just a few counts. One end of the junction is discordant with germline, which a read error may explain. The CDR3 coding sequence is TGTGCCCGCAGCAAGAACACTGAAGCTTTCTTT. Amino acids: CARSKNTEAFF. The chain carries TRBV2 and TRBJ1-1; the D is unclear. CDR1 is SNHLY, CDR2 FYNNEI, per germline. The length of the CDR3 is 11 residues.

To note about this clonotype: A much more abundant neighbour one base away suggests this may be a read error. The V call is TRBV7-3, the J call TRBJ2-7; D is unresolved. Per the germline V gene, CDR1 is SGHTA and CDR2 is FQGTGA. V lost 1 base to trimming and J lost 5 bases, with 12 bases between them. CDR3 length: 14 amino acids. CDR3 protein: CASSLNGNAHEQYF. DNA for the CDR3: TGTGCCAGCAGCTTAAACGGTAACGCCCACGAGCAGTACTTC. Complete variable domain (other parts from reference TRBV7-3 and TRBJ2-7): GAGVSQTPSNKVTEKGKYVELRCDPISGHTALYWYRQSLGQGPEFLIYFQGTGAADDSGLPNDRFFAVRPEGSVSTLKIQRTERGDSAVYLCASSLNGNAHEQYFGPGTRLTVT.

V is TRBV20-1 and J is TRBJ1-3; D is perhaps TRBD1 (5 bases). The CDR3 is made up of 15 amino acids. Germline V gives CDR1 DFQATT, CDR2 SNEGSKA (reference sequence). V lost 0 bases and J 4 bases, leaving 13 bases between the germline ends. The DNA of the CDR3 is TGCAGTGCTAGAGACTCCCGCGGGGGAGGAAACACCATATATTTT. It encodes CSARDSRGGGNTIYF.

This clonotype was observed a handful of times. The chain recombines TRBV15 with TRBJ2-2; D unclear. The CDR3 length is 13 residues. Germline CDR1 reads LNHNV; CDR2 reads YYDKDF (reference sequence). With 7 bases removed from V and 4 bases from J, the gap between germline ends came to 10 bases. CDR3 sequence: CATTTAVTGELFF. The DNA for the CDR3 is TGTGCCACCACTACCGCGGTCACCGGGGAGCTGTTTTTT.

This clonotype was recorded at least ten times. The chain combines TRBV7-3 with TRBJ1-1; tentative D call: TRBD1 (6 bases). CDR1 SGHTA and CDR2 FQGTGA come from the germline V gene. This CDR3 contains 13 residues. V shed 3 bases and J shed 6 bases, with 11 bases lying between them. This chain's CDR3 is CASSFRGGAEAFF. In nucleotides, the CDR3 is TGTGCCAGCAGCTTCAGGGGAGGGGCTGAAGCTTTCTTT.

The V gene is TRBV5-1, the J gene TRBJ1-2; tentatively, D is TRBD1 (5 bases). CDR1 is SGHRS and CDR2 is YFSETQ in the germline V gene. The CDR3 length is 13 residues. V lost 0 bases to trimming and J lost 8 bases, with 11 bases between them. As DNA, the CDR3 is TGCGCCAGCAGCTTGGCAGGGTTTGGCGGCTACACCTTC. Its translation is CASSLAGFGGYTF.

J is TRBJ1-1 and V is TRBV6-1; the D is unclear. The CDR3 sequence is 13 residues long. V lost 2 bases and J 3 bases, leaving 7 bases between the germline ends. Per germline, CDR1 MNHNS and CDR2 SASEGT. The CDR3 DNA reads as TGTGCCAGCAGTGAACTCTCCTACACTGAAGCTTTCTTT. Translating it yields CASSELSYTEAFF.

The table lists this clonotype with many counts. The chain is built from TRBV10-3 and TRBJ1-5; D gene unclear. The germline V gene encodes CDR1 ENHRY and CDR2 SYGVKD. The CDR3 has 13 amino acids. The V gene lost 6 bases and the J gene lost 0 bases, with 6 bases spanning the gap. The CDR3 sequence: CAIRLDSNQPQHF. CDR3 DNA sequence: TGTGCCATCAGGCTGGATAGCAATCAGCCCCAGCATTTT.